What follows are 7 T cell receptor beta chains derived from one specimen sequenced in a study of beta chain features in type 1 diabetes. The authors reverse transcribed all of the isolated RNA, so sequencing captured expressed TCRB transcripts. Profiled with immunoSEQ multiplex PCR; TCRdb holds only in-frame clones, not every one. Altogether nearly 350,000 clones are present, 7% to 9% being singletons, with the ten largest covering approximately 0.44%. Sequencing was done on a sample of central memory CD4+ T cells from blood. These receptors originate from a woman between 18 and 29 years old in good health.

For the CDR3, the DNA is TGTGCCAGCAGCCTGAGCGGGAGGTCCTACGAGCAGTACTTC. It encodes CASSLSGRSYEQYF. The chain combines TRBV6-5 with TRBJ2-7; TRBD2 matches at 9 bases. The J segment lost 1 base and the V segment lost 6 bases, leaving 4 bases of the junction unmatched. The CDR3 is 14 amino acids. Germline CDR1 is MNHEY and CDR2 is SVGAGI.

The chain employs TRBV6-1 and TRBJ2-5, with a weak D call TRBD1 (5 bases). This CDR3 region has 14 residues. From germline, CDR1 is MNHNS and CDR2 SASEGT. V was cut by 4 bases and J by 2 bases, with 11 bases left in between. The CDR3 protein is CASSGRTGQETQYF. The CDR3 DNA is TGTGCCAGCAGTGGAAGAACAGGACAAGAGACCCAGTACTTC.

This clone was picked up a small number of times. This chain connects TRBV13 to TRBJ1-2; TRBD1 is a possible D gene (6 bases). CDR1 and CDR2 from the germline V gene are PRHDT and FYEKMQ (reference sequence). The CDR3 sequence is 14 residues long. V was cut by 4 bases and J by 6 bases, with 15 bases left in between. CDR3 nucleotide sequence: TGTGCCAGCAGCTCCGGGCGGGGGCAGAATGGCTACACCTTC. Translated: CASSSGRGQNGYTF.

This clone was counted a few times. The chain combines TRBV14 with TRBJ2-5; 9 bases map to TRBD2. Germline CDR1 reads SGHDN; CDR2 reads FVKESK. V lost 4 bases, J lost 6 bases, and 12 bases stayed unmatched. The CDR3 consists of 16 residues. CDR3 sequence reads: CASSPPWAGGPKTQYF. DNA for the CDR3: TGTGCCAGCAGCCCCCCCTGGGCGGGAGGGCCCAAGACCCAGTACTTC.

This clone was counted between two and nine times. The V and J genes are TRBV9 and TRBJ2-3, with 9 bases aligning to TRBD2. The junction had 5 bases not matched to a gene; V was cut back by 4 bases and J by 2 bases. The CDR3 runs to 15 residues. CDR1 is SGDLS, CDR2 YYNGEE, per germline. The CDR3 DNA reads TGTGCCAGCAGCATCGGGACTAGCTTCACAGATACGCAGTATTTT. Protein sequence: CASSIGTSFTDTQYF.

V usage is TRBV6-6 and J usage is TRBJ2-5; 8 nucleotides line up with TRBD1. This CDR3 spans 15 amino acids. Trimming at V came to 4 bases and at J to 4 bases, leaving 8 bases not matched to a gene. The V gene's germline CDR1 is MNHNY and CDR2 SVGAGI (reference sequence). The CDR3 is CASSSTGVRTETQYF. CDR3 in DNA: TGTGCCAGCAGTTCGACAGGGGTCCGCACAGAGACCCAGTACTTC.

Concerning this clone itself: This could be a read error, since a much larger clone is one nucleotide away. The chain links TRBV2 to TRBJ2-7; D is unresolved. CDR1 and CDR2 from the germline V gene are SNHLY and FYNNEI. Between the trimmed V and J ends, which lost 3 bases and 5 bases, there was a span of 8 bases. The CDR3 runs to 12 residues. CDR3 DNA sequence: TGTGCCAGCAGTGAGGATTTCAACGAGCAGTACTTC. Translating it yields CASSEDFNEQYF.